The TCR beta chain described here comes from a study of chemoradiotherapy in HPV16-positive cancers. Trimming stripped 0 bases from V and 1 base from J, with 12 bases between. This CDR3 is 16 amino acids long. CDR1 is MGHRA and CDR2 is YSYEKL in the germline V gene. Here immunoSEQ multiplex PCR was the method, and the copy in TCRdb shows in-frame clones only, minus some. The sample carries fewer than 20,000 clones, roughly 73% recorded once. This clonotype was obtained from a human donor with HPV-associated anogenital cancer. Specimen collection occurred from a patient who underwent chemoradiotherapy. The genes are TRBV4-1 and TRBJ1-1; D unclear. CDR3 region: CASSQDRSHPNTEAFF. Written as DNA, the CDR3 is TGCGCCAGCAGCCAAGATCGGTCACATCCGAACACTGAAGCTTTCTTT.